This T cell receptor (beta chain) was sequenced during a study of control samples from healthy donors and cancer patients. Sequenced by immunoSEQ multiplex PCR; TCRdb stores in-frame clones only, minus some. The profile covers about 160,000 clones, with approximately 93% appearing a single time and about 8.5% taken by the ten largest. The germline V and J ends were trimmed by 6 bases and 2 bases, with 13 bases remaining between them. The CDR3 runs to 14 residues. Germline V gene sequence: CDR1 SEHNR, CDR2 FQNEAQ (reference sequence). The material sequenced was blood. This clonotype originated in a woman between 35 and 50 years old in good health. The rearrangement joins TRBV7-9 to TRBJ1-2; D is uncertain. This CDR3 reads CASSQTGENYGYTF. CDR3 coding DNA: TGTGCCAGCAGTCAAACTGGGGAGAACTATGGCTACACCTTC.